This entry lists 14 T cell receptor beta chains sequenced from one sample in a study of blood T cell repertoires in COVID-19. Sequencing used immunoSEQ multiplex PCR; TCRdb keeps in-frame clones, though not all of them. The table records tens of thousands of clones, around 89% of them present only once. The sample comprised peripheral blood. Every receptor here comes from a woman older than 75 with active COVID-19.

The rearrangement links TRBV9 to TRBJ2-5; 9 bases are shared with TRBD1. The trim removed 0 bases at V and 5 bases at J, leaving 5 bases unmatched. Germline V gene data show CDR1 as SGDLS and CDR2 as YYNGEE. The CDR3 runs 15 residues. The CDR3 loop is CASSVAPGQGETQYF. The CDR3 coding sequence is TGTGCCAGCAGCGTAGCCCCCGGACAGGGGGAGACCCAGTACTTC.

This clone showed up just once. The CDR3 bases are TGTGCCAGCAGCACATGGGACAGGGGAGTTTCGGCTTTCTTT. Translation: CASSTWDRGVSAFF. The rearrangement joins TRBV7-9 to TRBJ1-1; 10 nucleotides match TRBD1. The CDR3 has 14 residues. Germline trimming cut 5 bases from V and 11 bases from J; bases unmatched to any gene: 11. Germline V gives CDR1 SEHNR, CDR2 FQNEAQ (reference sequence).

The chain carries TRBV5-1 and TRBJ1-4; D perhaps matches TRBD1 (5 bases). CDR1 and CDR2 (germline): SGHRS, YFSETQ. The CDR3 has 15 amino acids. V lost 0 bases and J lost 8, with 14 bases in between. CDR3 in amino acids: CASSLDTGLGEKLFF. CDR3 DNA sequence: TGCGCCAGCAGCTTGGATACAGGTCTGGGGGAAAAACTGTTTTTT.

V is TRBV24-1 and J is TRBJ2-3; D gene unclear. V lost 5 bases and J lost 0, with 5 bases in between. Germline V lookup: CDR1 KGHDR, CDR2 SFDVKD. The CDR3 runs to 13 residues. The CDR3 protein is CATSGGSTDTQYF. The DNA for the CDR3 is TGTGCCACCAGTGGCGGAAGCACAGATACGCAGTATTTT.

This chain joins TRBV7-2 and TRBJ1-1, with D possibly being TRBD1 (5 bases). This CDR3 contains 14 residues. Trimming took 2 bases from V and 4 from J, leaving 11 bases between them. In germline, CDR1 is SGHTA, CDR2 FQGNSA. DNA of the CDR3: TGTGCCAGCAGCTTACCAGGGAGGATCACTGAAGCTTTCTTT. Translation gives CASSLPGRITEAFF.

The chain has TRBV29-1 and TRBJ2-1, with a tentative D call TRBD2 (5 bases). Trimming cost V 4 bases and J 4 bases, with 11 bases left between them. Germline V gene sequence: CDR1 SQVTM, CDR2 ANQGSEA. The CDR3 totals 13 residues. CDR3 loop: CSVVKAVYNEQFF. The DNA for the CDR3 is TGCAGCGTTGTTAAAGCGGTGTACAATGAGCAGTTCTTC.

V and J are TRBV7-9 and TRBJ2-1; 9 bases line up with TRBD2. Looked up from germline, CDR1 is SEHNR and CDR2 is FQNEAQ (reference sequence). V was pared by 5 bases and J by 10 bases, with 21 bases of the junction left unmatched. The CDR3 covers 18 residues. The chain's CDR3 is CASSPATSGTSPRKEQFF. Here the CDR3 DNA reads TGTGCCAGCAGCCCGGCGACGTCGGGGACTAGCCCGAGAAAAGAGCAGTTCTTC.

This chain connects TRBV6-6 to TRBJ2-7; 7 nucleotides match TRBD1. The germline CDR1 and CDR2 sequences are MNHNY and SVGAGI (reference sequence). The CDR3 totals 16 residues. The V gene end was trimmed by 2 bases and the J gene end by 3 bases; junction bases not matched to a gene: 10. The CDR3 region is CASSYEGAKMNYEQYF. The CDR3 nucleotides read TGTGCCAGCAGTTACGAGGGGGCAAAAATGAACTACGAGCAGTACTTC.

This chain uses TRBV11-3 with TRBJ2-3; D gene ambiguous. V lost 3 bases to trimming and J lost 3 bases, with 7 bases between them. Germline loops: CDR1 SGHNT, CDR2 YENEEA. The CDR3 contains 13 residues. CDR3 nucleotides: TGTGCCAGCAGCTTTGACTGGACAGATACGCAGTATTTT. It specifies CASSFDWTDTQYF.

This chain connects TRBV10-3 to TRBJ2-1; 13 nucleotides match TRBD2. Germline CDR1 reads ENHRY; CDR2 reads SYGVKD. With V trimmed by 3 bases and J by 4 bases, 3 bases remained unmatched. This CDR3 has 16 amino acids. CDR3 nucleotides: TGTGCCATCAGTGACCTGGGACTAGCGGGGTACAATGAGCAGTTCTTC. This sequence encodes CAISDLGLAGYNEQFF.

The rearrangement links TRBV5-4 to TRBJ2-3; 11 positions match TRBD2. The trim removed 3 bases at V and 5 bases at J, leaving 8 bases unmatched. This CDR3 has 16 amino acids. Germline V gene lookup returns CDR1 SGHNT and CDR2 YYREEE (reference sequence). The CDR3 nucleotides are TGTGCCAGCAGCTCCCCACTAGCGGGAGCTTTAGATACGCAGTATTTT. It yields the protein CASSSPLAGALDTQYF.

The chain recombines TRBV4-3 with TRBJ2-1, with 7 nucleotides matching TRBD2. This CDR3 is built from 16 residues. With V trimmed by 1 base and J by 4 bases, 7 bases remained unmatched. The germline V gene has CDR1 LGHNA and CDR2 YSLEER. The CDR3 DNA reads TGCGCCAGCAGCCAAGCTTGGCTAGCGGTGTACAATGAGCAGTTCTTC. Translation gives CASSQAWLAVYNEQFF.

In its sample, this clone was seen once. The chain joins TRBV3-1 (or the pseudogene TRBV3-2) to TRBJ2-4; 7 bases line up with TRBD1. Germline CDR1 LGHDT, CDR2 YNNKEL (reference sequence). The CDR3 is made up of 15 amino acids. The trim removed 5 bases at V and 7 bases at J, leaving 11 bases unmatched. The CDR3 reads CASSLLTRGQNIQYF. CDR3 nucleotide sequence: TGTGCCAGCAGCTTACTTACAAGGGGGCAGAACATTCAGTACTTC.

This chain joins TRBV7-3 and TRBJ2-1; 9 bases map to TRBD2. This CDR3 has 14 residues. CDR1 is SGHTA, CDR2 FQGTGA, per germline. The trim removed 5 bases at V and 5 bases at J, leaving 4 bases unmatched. CDR3 sequence: CASSRTSDHNEQFF. CDR3 coding DNA: TGTGCCAGCAGCAGGACTAGCGACCACAATGAGCAGTTCTTC.